The 9 T cell receptor beta chains given below trace back to one sample, sequenced in a study of robustness of blood B and T cell sequencing. mRNA, not genomic DNA, served as the source for TCR beta repertoires. cDNA was made with a 5' template-switch oligo adding a universal priming site. The template-switch oligo carried a 12-nucleotide random UMI tagging each cDNA molecule. Using its own MiXCR run on the PCR reads, TCRdb lists one record per CDR3 protein. The sample shows about 1,200 distinct CDR3 sequences, around 72% of them seen only once. Sequencing used peripheral blood. These receptors were collected from a human donor in good health.

V is TRBV28 and J is TRBJ1-2; D remains ambiguous. Trimming stripped 6 bases from V and 2 bases from J, with 13 bases between. CDR1 and CDR2 (germline): MDHEN, SYDVKM. The CDR3 runs 14 residues. The CDR3 coding sequence is TGTGCCAGCAGCTCCCCAGTGGAGAACTATGGCTACACCTTC. Translation gives CASSSPVENYGYTF.

The chain links TRBV5-1 to TRBJ2-1; TRBD1 aligns across 7 bases. The CDR3 consists of 15 residues. Per germline, CDR1 SGHRS and CDR2 YFSETQ. Trimming at V came to 4 bases and at J to 5 bases, leaving 9 bases not matched to a gene. CDR3 loop: CASSLSRGYDNEQFF. CDR3 nucleotide sequence: TGCGCCAGCAGCCTAAGCAGGGGGTACGACAATGAGCAGTTCTTC.

The J gene is TRBJ2-3, the V gene TRBV7-3; D is possibly TRBD1 or TRBD2 (7 bases each). V shed 5 bases and J shed 4 bases, with 22 bases lying between them. The CDR3 covers 17 residues. Per the germline V gene, CDR1 is SGHTA and CDR2 is FQGTGA. The CDR3 nucleotides read TGTGCCAGCAGCCCCCAGGGGGGGACAGCAGGTGCAGATACGCAGTATTTT. Its translation is CASSPQGGTAGADTQYF.

This clonotype has only one observation. This rearrangement joins TRBV11-1 to TRBJ2-7, with 10 bases fitting TRBD1. The CDR3 loop spans 15 amino acids. The V and J ends lost 2 bases and 5 bases, in that order; junction bases with no gene match: 6. The germline gives CDR1 SGHAT, CDR2 FQDESV (reference sequence). CDR3 nucleotides: TGTGCCAGCAGCTTATCGGCGACAGGGGGCGACGAGCAGTACTTC. Translated: CASSLSATGGDEQYF.

The gene calls are TRBV13 and TRBJ2-1; no clear D. CDR3 length: 16 residues. Germline loops: CDR1 PRHDT, CDR2 FYEKMQ (reference sequence). Trimming removed 3 bases from V and 7 bases from J, with 19 bases in between. The CDR3 spells CASSFIGRTEKNEQFF. The CDR3 DNA is TGTGCCAGCAGCTTTATTGGCAGGACGGAGAAAAATGAGCAGTTCTTC.

The rearrangement joins TRBV7-2 to TRBJ2-3; 12 bases fit TRBD2. From germline, CDR1 is SGHTA and CDR2 FQGNSA. This CDR3 region has 15 residues. V was pared by 5 bases and J by 7 bases, with 7 bases of the junction left unmatched. CDR3 sequence: CASSPTSGGSYTQYF. CDR3 in DNA: TGTGCCAGCAGCCCAACTAGCGGGGGGTCCTATACGCAGTATTTT.

V is TRBV10-3 and J is TRBJ2-7; the D call may be TRBD1 or TRBD2 (5 bases each). There are 12 residues in the CDR3. Germline V gives CDR1 ENHRY, CDR2 SYGVKD. V lost 10 bases to trimming and J lost 3 bases, with 13 bases between them. CDR3 DNA sequence: TGTGCCACCGGGACGCTATTCTACGAGCAGTACTTC. This translates into CATGTLFYEQYF.

The gene calls are TRBV30 and TRBJ1-2; D is unresolved. CDR1 is GTSNPN, CDR2 SVGIG, per germline (reference sequence). The CDR3 has 13 residues. Trimming cost V 3 bases and J 8 bases, with 16 bases left between them. DNA of the CDR3: TGTGCCTGGAGCAGGTACCCACCCGACGGCTACACCTTC. Translated, it gives CAWSRYPPDGYTF.

The chain joins TRBV3-1 to TRBJ1-6, with D uncertain. This CDR3 is built from 14 residues. Germline lookup yields CDR1 LGHDT and CDR2 YNNKEL (reference sequence). Deletions cut 1 base from V and 7 bases from J, with 8 bases between. Here the CDR3 DNA reads TGTGCCAGCAGCCAAGCTACGCGGAATTCACCCCTCCACTTT. As protein: CASSQATRNSPLHF.